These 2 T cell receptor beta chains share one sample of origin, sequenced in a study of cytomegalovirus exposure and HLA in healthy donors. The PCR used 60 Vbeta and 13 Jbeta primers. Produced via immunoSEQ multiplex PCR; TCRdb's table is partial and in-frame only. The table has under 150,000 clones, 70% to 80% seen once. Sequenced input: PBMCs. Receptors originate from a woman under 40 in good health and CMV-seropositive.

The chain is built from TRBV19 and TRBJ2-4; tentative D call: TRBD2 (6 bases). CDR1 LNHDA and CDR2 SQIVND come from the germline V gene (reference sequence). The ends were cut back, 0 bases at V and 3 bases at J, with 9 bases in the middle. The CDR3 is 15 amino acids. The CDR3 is CASSIDPGDKNIQYF. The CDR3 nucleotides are TGTGCCAGTAGTATAGATCCGGGAGACAAAAACATTCAGTACTTC.

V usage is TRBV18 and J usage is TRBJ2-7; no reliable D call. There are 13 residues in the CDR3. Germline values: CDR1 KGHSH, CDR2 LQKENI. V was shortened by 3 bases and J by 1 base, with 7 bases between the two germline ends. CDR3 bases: TGTGCCAGCTCACCTATACAGTCCTACGAGCAGTACTTC. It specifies CASSPIQSYEQYF. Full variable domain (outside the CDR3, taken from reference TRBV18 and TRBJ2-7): NAGVMQNPRHLVRRRGQEARLRCSPMKGHSHVYWYRQLPEEGLKFMVYLQKENIIDESGMPKERFSAEFPKEGPSILRIQQVVRGDSAAYFCASSPIQSYEQYFGPGTRLTVT.